This T cell receptor (beta chain) comes out of a study of T cell responses to AZD1222 COVID-19 vaccine. V was cut by 3 bases and J by 4 bases, with 10 bases left in between. The germline CDR1 and CDR2 sequences are SGDLS and YYNGEE. The CDR3 runs to 13 residues. This table comes from immunoSEQ multiplex PCR, and its TCRdb copy is limited to in-frame clones, with some not included. Of tens of thousands of clones listed, over 75% are singletons. The sample here was peripheral blood, taken on day 0 of AZD1222 vaccination. The rearrangement links TRBV9 to TRBJ2-5; unclear D gene. This TCR was recovered from an adult in good health. This CDR3 is CASSGAWGETQYF. CDR3 bases: TGTGCCAGCAGCGGGGCATGGGGAGAGACCCAGTACTTC. Based on the CDR3 plus reference TRBV9 and TRBJ2-5, the full variable domain is DSGVTQTPKHLITATGQRVTLRCSPRSGDLSVYWYQQSLDQGLQFLIQYYNGEERAKGNILERFSAQQFPDLHSELNLSSLELGDSALYFCASSGAWGETQYFGPGTRLLVL.